This TCR beta chain emerged from a study of blood T cell repertoires in COVID-19 (dated by TCRdb to the early 2020s). For the study in its entirety: Samples from collaborators originated in the United States, Italy and Spain and spanned both the acute and convalescent phases of COVID-19. The dataset comprised deeply sampled blood TCRbeta repertoires from subjects exposed to, actively infected with, or recovered from COVID-19. The samples were drawn from the first 160 participants of the ongoing ImmuneRACE study and from 950 to 1,500 subjects provided by 6 global collaborators. The prospective study material was composed of cDNA or gDNA derived from T cells, B-cell-depleted T cells, or PBMCs. The sample metadata nearly always contained a de-identified subject ID, COVID-19 status, age in years and sex. Where available, HLA class I and class II types were taken from metadata supplied by the sample provider and were not determined by assay-based typing. The repertoires were made available in a free public database intended to serve as a resource for research on the immune response to SARS-CoV-2. Study-wide conclusions, independent of this receptor: The amount of clinical and demographic metadata varied by source and participant and was provided uncurated.

The immunoSEQ Assay, a bias-controlled multiplex PCR, was used to amplify TCRbeta CDR3 regions from genomic DNA. As for the original processing: The number of nucleated cells in each sample was estimated from the amplification of reference gene primers within the assay. To quantify the absolute abundance of each unique TCRbeta CDR3 rearrangement, sequence reads were collapsed and filtered. For each sample, productive Simpson clonality was calculated as the square root of Simpson's diversity index across productive rearrangements. Sourced from immuneACCESS, this table was stored by TCRdb with only in-frame sequences that have V and J called. A share of the clones is absent; for the studies checked, an unresolved V gene accounts for under half, and the remainder has no known explanation. V and J calls and clone size are those listed in that table; D and trimming were worked out from the DNA. This sample is represented by tens of thousands of clones; approximately 84% of them were singletons. The ten most abundant clones make up 36% of the sample.

Whole blood was collected in K2EDTA tubes by collaborating institutions according to the institutions' own protocols. Collaborator samples were shipped for TCRbeta analysis as frozen whole blood, isolated PBMCs, or DNA extracted from either sample type. Concerning this clone itself: Its antigen remains undetermined. There are no base qualities to consult, and no much larger clone falls within one base.

Reading from cysteine to phenylalanine, the CDR3 counts 14 amino acids. The read is trimmed to its CDR3 DNA, 42 bases read in frame from base 1. The germline V gene (reference sequence) sets CDR1 to LNHDA and CDR2 to SQIVND. At the junction V is shortened by 3 bases and J by 4 bases, with 13 bases in between. The sample was peripheral blood. The TCR sequence derives from an older man with acute or convalescent COVID-19. This receptor chain uses TRBV19 and TRBJ2-7, with TRBD2 perhaps the D gene, on 5 matching bases. Read as DNA, the sequence is TGTGCCAGTAGTATGGGAGAGAACGGTTACGAGCAGTACTTC. Its amino acids are CASSMGENGYEQYF.